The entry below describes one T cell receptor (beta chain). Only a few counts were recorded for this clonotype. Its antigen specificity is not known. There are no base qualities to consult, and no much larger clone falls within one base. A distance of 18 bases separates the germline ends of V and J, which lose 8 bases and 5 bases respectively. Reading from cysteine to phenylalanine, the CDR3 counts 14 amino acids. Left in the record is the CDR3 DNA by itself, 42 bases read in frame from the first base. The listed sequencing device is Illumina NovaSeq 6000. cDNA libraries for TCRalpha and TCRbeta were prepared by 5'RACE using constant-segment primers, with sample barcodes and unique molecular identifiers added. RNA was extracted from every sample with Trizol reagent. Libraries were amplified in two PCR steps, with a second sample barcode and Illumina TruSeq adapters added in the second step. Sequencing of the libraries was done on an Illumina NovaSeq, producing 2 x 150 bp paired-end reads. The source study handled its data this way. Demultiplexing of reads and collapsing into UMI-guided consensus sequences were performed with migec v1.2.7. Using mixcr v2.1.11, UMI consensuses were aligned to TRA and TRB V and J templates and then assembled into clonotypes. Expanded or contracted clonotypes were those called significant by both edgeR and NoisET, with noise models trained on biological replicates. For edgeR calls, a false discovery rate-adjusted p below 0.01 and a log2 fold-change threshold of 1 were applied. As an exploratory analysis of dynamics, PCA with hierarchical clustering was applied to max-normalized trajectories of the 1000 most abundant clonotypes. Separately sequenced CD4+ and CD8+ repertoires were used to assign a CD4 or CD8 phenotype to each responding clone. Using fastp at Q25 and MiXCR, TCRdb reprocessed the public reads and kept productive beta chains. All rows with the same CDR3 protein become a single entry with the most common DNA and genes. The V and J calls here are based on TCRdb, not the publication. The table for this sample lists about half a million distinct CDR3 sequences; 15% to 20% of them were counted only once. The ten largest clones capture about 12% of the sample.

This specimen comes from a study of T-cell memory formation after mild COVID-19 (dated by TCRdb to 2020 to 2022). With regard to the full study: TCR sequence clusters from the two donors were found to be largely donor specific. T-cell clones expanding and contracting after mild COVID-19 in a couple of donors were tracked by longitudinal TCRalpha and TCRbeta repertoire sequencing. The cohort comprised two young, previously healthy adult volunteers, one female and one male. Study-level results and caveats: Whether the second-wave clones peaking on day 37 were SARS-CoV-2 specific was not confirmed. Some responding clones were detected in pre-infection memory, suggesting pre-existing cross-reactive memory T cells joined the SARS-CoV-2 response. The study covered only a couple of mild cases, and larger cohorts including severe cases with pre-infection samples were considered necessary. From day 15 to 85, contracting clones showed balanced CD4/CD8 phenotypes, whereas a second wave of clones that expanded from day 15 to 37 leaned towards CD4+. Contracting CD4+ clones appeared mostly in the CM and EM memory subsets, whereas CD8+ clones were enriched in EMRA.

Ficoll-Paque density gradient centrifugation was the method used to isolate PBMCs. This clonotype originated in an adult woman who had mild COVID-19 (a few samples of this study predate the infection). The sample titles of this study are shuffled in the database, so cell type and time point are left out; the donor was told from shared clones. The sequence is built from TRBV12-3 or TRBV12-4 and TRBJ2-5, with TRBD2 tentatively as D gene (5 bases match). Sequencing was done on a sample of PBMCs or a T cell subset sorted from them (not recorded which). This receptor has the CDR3 CASRKDGPGETQYF. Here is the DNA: TGTGCCAGCCGAAAGGACGGACCGGGGGAGACCCAGTACTTC.